Listed below are T cell receptor beta chains from one sample, sequenced in a study of Ad26.COV2.S vaccination and SARS-CoV-2 variants. Libraries were prepared by immunoSEQ multiplex PCR; TCRdb keeps only in-frame clonotypes and omits some of them. The sample lists roughly 140,000 clones; 70% to 90% were seen once. Sequenced material: peripheral blood, taken after recovery from COVID-19. These receptors all stem from a human donor who had recovered from COVID-19. The CDR3 runs from the conserved cysteine through the conserved F or W. D genes are given only for firm matches. Size is omitted from some rows. Given values are once, few, many or a class for expanded clones.

len: 14; abundance: .; d_gene: TRBD1; v_gene: TRBV7-2; j_gene: TRBJ2-7; CDR3aa: CASNRGADGYEQYF; CDR3nt: TGTGCCAGCAACAGGGGCGCAGATGGTTACGAGCAGTACTTC
len: 13; abundance: .; d_gene: .; v_gene: TRBV5-1; j_gene: TRBJ2-1; CDR3aa: CASSLVRDNEQFF; CDR3nt: TGCGCCAGCAGCTTGGTCAGGGACAATGAGCAGTTCTTC
len: 15; abundance: .; d_gene: TRBD1; v_gene: TRBV6-5; j_gene: TRBJ2-5; CDR3aa: CASRHDRGWQETQYF; CDR3nt: TGTGCCAGCAGACACGACAGGGGATGGCAAGAGACCCAGTACTTC
len: 16; abundance: .; d_gene: TRBD1; v_gene: TRBV4-3; j_gene: TRBJ1-5; CDR3aa: CASSQDLTGFDQPQHF; CDR3nt: TGCGCCAGCAGCCAAGACCTGACAGGGTTCGACCAGCCCCAGCATTTT
len: 15; abundance: .; d_gene: .; v_gene: TRBV7-2; j_gene: TRBJ1-1; CDR3aa: CASSSWASTNTEAFF; CDR3nt: TGTGCCAGCAGCTCGTGGGCCTCAACGAACACTGAAGCTTTCTTT
len: 15; abundance: .; d_gene: TRBD1; v_gene: TRBV16; j_gene: TRBJ1-1; CDR3aa: CASSLERDSYTEAFF; CDR3nt: TGTGCCAGCAGCCTAGAGCGGGACAGCTACACTGAAGCTTTCTTT
len: 17; abundance: .; d_gene: .; v_gene: TRBV28; j_gene: TRBJ1-2; CDR3aa: CASSLRISGNSNYGYTF; CDR3nt: TGTGCCAGCAGTTTAAGGATAAGCGGCAATTCTAACTATGGCTACACCTTC
len: 14; abundance: .; d_gene: .; v_gene: TRBV2; j_gene: TRBJ1-5; CDR3aa: CASGGGERNQPQHF; CDR3nt: TGTGCCAGCGGGGGGGGCGAGCGAAATCAGCCCCAGCATTTT
len: 16; abundance: .; d_gene: .; v_gene: TRBV27; j_gene: TRBJ2-7; CDR3aa: CASSFRRDPEGYEQYF; CDR3nt: TGTGCCAGCAGTTTCCGACGGGACCCGGAGGGTTACGAGCAGTACTTC
len: 14; abundance: .; d_gene: .; v_gene: TRBV6-6; j_gene: TRBJ1-1; CDR3aa: CASISAGADTEAFF; CDR3nt: TGTGCCAGCATTTCAGCGGGGGCAGACACTGAAGCTTTCTTT
len: 14; abundance: .; d_gene: .; v_gene: TRBV6-5; j_gene: TRBJ2-5; CDR3aa: CASMAGGDQETQYF; CDR3nt: TGTGCCAGCATGGCGGGCGGTGACCAAGAGACCCAGTACTTC
len: 17; abundance: .; d_gene: .; v_gene: TRBV4-2; j_gene: TRBJ2-6; CDR3aa: CASSQDGTPSGANVLTF; CDR3nt: TGTGCCAGCAGCCAAGATGGCACTCCGAGCGGGGCCAACGTCCTGACTTTC
len: 15; abundance: .; d_gene: .; v_gene: TRBV9; j_gene: TRBJ2-2; CDR3aa: CASSVGQASTGELFF; CDR3nt: TGTGCCAGCAGCGTAGGACAGGCCAGCACCGGGGAGCTGTTTTTT
len: 13; abundance: .; d_gene: .; v_gene: TRBV6-2/TRBV6-3; j_gene: TRBJ2-2; CDR3aa: CASSLQDTGELFF; CDR3nt: TGTGCCAGCAGTCTACAGGACACCGGGGAGCTGTTTTTT
len: 14; abundance: .; d_gene: .; v_gene: TRBV18; j_gene: TRBJ2-3; CDR3aa: CASSPQATTDTQYF; CDR3nt: TGTGCCAGCTCACCACAAGCTACCACAGATACGCAGTATTTT
len: 13; abundance: .; d_gene: .; v_gene: TRBV6-2/TRBV6-3; j_gene: TRBJ1-2; CDR3aa: CASSYRTLYGYTF; CDR3nt: TGTGCCAGCAGTTACAGGACCCTCTATGGCTACACCTTC
len: 14; abundance: .; d_gene: TRBD1; v_gene: TRBV19; j_gene: TRBJ1-2; CDR3aa: CASSAGQGAGGYTF; CDR3nt: TGTGCCAGTAGTGCGGGACAGGGGGCAGGTGGCTACACCTTC
len: 16; abundance: .; d_gene: .; v_gene: TRBV27; j_gene: TRBJ2-5; CDR3aa: CASSPPPAGPRETQYF; CDR3nt: TGTGCCAGCAGTCCCCCCCCGGCGGGTCCAAGAGAGACCCAGTACTTC
len: 14; abundance: .; d_gene: .; v_gene: TRBV7-2; j_gene: TRBJ1-5; CDR3aa: CASSPDSTGQPQHF; CDR3nt: TGTGCCAGCAGCCCGGACAGTACTGGGCAGCCCCAGCATTTT
len: 13; abundance: .; d_gene: .; v_gene: TRBV14; j_gene: TRBJ2-5; CDR3aa: CASSQVRQETQYF; CDR3nt: TGTGCCAGCAGCCAAGTGCGGCAAGAGACCCAGTACTTC
len: 11; abundance: .; d_gene: .; v_gene: TRBV29-1; j_gene: TRBJ2-5; CDR3aa: CSASSEETQYF; CDR3nt: TGCAGCGCCTCGTCAGAAGAGACCCAGTACTTC
len: 15; abundance: .; d_gene: TRBD1; v_gene: TRBV3-1/TRBV3-2; j_gene: TRBJ2-1; CDR3aa: CASSRGQGAGDEQFF; CDR3nt: TGTGCCAGCAGCCGGGGGCAGGGGGCTGGTGATGAGCAGTTCTTC
len: 15; abundance: .; d_gene: .; v_gene: TRBV12-1; j_gene: TRBJ2-3; CDR3aa: CASSYRVPRTDTQYF; CDR3nt: TGTGCCAGCAGCTACAGGGTTCCGAGGACAGATACGCAGTATTTT
len: 17; abundance: .; d_gene: .; v_gene: TRBV19; j_gene: TRBJ2-3; CDR3aa: CASTFRGPFRSTDTQYF; CDR3nt: TGTGCCAGTACTTTCCGGGGCCCTTTTAGGAGCACAGATACGCAGTATTTT
len: 14; abundance: .; d_gene: .; v_gene: TRBV2; j_gene: TRBJ1-5; CDR3aa: CASSVVAENQPQHF; CDR3nt: TGTGCCAGCAGTGTAGTGGCAGAGAATCAGCCCCAGCATTTT
len: 14; abundance: once; d_gene: TRBD1; v_gene: TRBV18; j_gene: TRBJ1-6; CDR3aa: CASSSDRGGSPLHF; CDR3nt: TGTGCCAGCTCATCTGACAGGGGTGGTTCACCCCTCCACTTT
len: 15; abundance: few; d_gene: .; v_gene: TRBV6-5; j_gene: TRBJ2-1; CDR3aa: CASSYTETGTYEQFF; CDR3nt: TGTGCCAGCAGTTACACAGAAACAGGAACATATGAGCAGTTCTTC